The rows below give T cell receptor beta chains drawn from one sample of a study of cytomegalovirus exposure and HLA in healthy donors. Using immunoSEQ multiplex PCR, the repertoire was profiled, and TCRdb retains in-frame clones only, with some absent. The repertoire holds some 350,000 clones, about 90% seen once, with roughly 1.2% in the top ten. Material: PBMCs. These receptors all stem from a woman in her thirties in good health and CMV-seropositive. Both conserved end residues are part of each CDR3. The order of the fields is clone size, D gene, J gene, V gene, CDR3 protein, CDR3 DNA. A D gene is named only where the DNA matches it firmly. Clone size is given for some rows only: seen once, a few or many times, or a class if the clone is expanded.

abundance: NA
d_gene: NA
j_gene: TRBJ2-2
v_gene: TRBV11-2
CDR3aa: CASSFDTGELFF
CDR3nt: TGTGCCAGCAGCTTTGACACCGGGGAGCTGTTTTTT

abundance: once
d_gene: NA
j_gene: TRBJ2-7
v_gene: TRBV6-6
CDR3aa: CASSYGAKVGSYEQYF
CDR3nt: TGTGCCAGCAGTTACGGGGCCAAGGTCGGGTCCTACGAGCAGTACTTC

abundance: NA
d_gene: NA
j_gene: TRBJ1-4
v_gene: TRBV27
CDR3aa: CASSRFSTNEKLFF
CDR3nt: TGTGCCAGCAGTCGGTTTTCAACTAATGAAAAACTGTTTTTT

abundance: NA
d_gene: TRBD2
j_gene: TRBJ2-5
v_gene: TRBV4-3
CDR3aa: CASSRPGIAGGSETQYF
CDR3nt: TGCGCCAGCAGCCGACCCGGGATAGCGGGAGGGAGTGAGACCCAGTACTTC

abundance: NA
d_gene: TRBD2
j_gene: TRBJ2-7
v_gene: TRBV7-6
CDR3aa: CASSARLSGAAYEQYF
CDR3nt: TGTGCCAGCAGCGCCAGACTTAGCGGGGCCGCCTACGAGCAGTACTTC

abundance: NA
d_gene: NA
j_gene: TRBJ1-3
v_gene: TRBV27
CDR3aa: CASSLQGQAGNTIYF
CDR3nt: TGTGCCAGCAGTTTACAGGGGCAGGCTGGAAACACCATATATTTT

abundance: NA
d_gene: NA
j_gene: TRBJ2-1
v_gene: TRBV7-9
CDR3aa: CASSPVGGGEQFF
CDR3nt: TGTGCCAGCAGCCCCGTAGGGGGAGGAGAGCAGTTCTTC

abundance: NA
d_gene: TRBD1
j_gene: TRBJ2-7
v_gene: TRBV14
CDR3aa: CASSQAFGTGTYEQYF
CDR3nt: TGTGCCAGCAGCCAAGCTTTCGGGACAGGGACCTACGAGCAGTACTTC

abundance: NA
d_gene: NA
j_gene: TRBJ2-3
v_gene: TRBV27
CDR3aa: CASNIGSDSQYF
CDR3nt: TGTGCCAGCAACATAGGTTCGGATTCGCAGTATTTT

abundance: NA
d_gene: NA
j_gene: TRBJ2-7
v_gene: TRBV7-9
CDR3aa: CASSLGVYYEQYF
CDR3nt: TGTGCCAGCAGCTTAGGGGTTTACTACGAGCAGTACTTC

abundance: NA
d_gene: NA
j_gene: TRBJ2-3
v_gene: TRBV28
CDR3aa: CASWYRGTDTQYF
CDR3nt: TGTGCCAGCTGGTACAGAGGTACAGATACGCAGTATTTT

abundance: NA
d_gene: TRBD2
j_gene: TRBJ2-2
v_gene: TRBV28
CDR3aa: CASSFGELAGHAGELFF
CDR3nt: TGTGCCAGCAGTTTCGGGGAACTAGCGGGACACGCCGGGGAGCTGTTTTTT

abundance: NA
d_gene: TRBD1
j_gene: TRBJ2-3
v_gene: TRBV27
CDR3aa: CASSGLLTTGSTDTQYF
CDR3nt: TGTGCCAGCAGTGGCCTTCTGACGACAGGGAGCACAGATACGCAGTATTTT

abundance: NA
d_gene: NA
j_gene: TRBJ2-7
v_gene: TRBV11-2
CDR3aa: CASSLGAGQGYEQYF
CDR3nt: TGTGCCAGCAGCTTAGGGGCGGGCCAGGGCTACGAGCAGTACTTC

abundance: NA
d_gene: NA
j_gene: TRBJ1-1
v_gene: TRBV30
CDR3aa: CAWGEQGSLEAFF
CDR3nt: TGTGCCTGGGGTGAACAGGGTTCTCTTGAAGCTTTCTTT

abundance: NA
d_gene: NA
j_gene: TRBJ1-2
v_gene: TRBV9
CDR3aa: CASSGLGYTF
CDR3nt: TGTGCCAGCAGCGGCTTAGGCTACACCTTC

abundance: once
d_gene: NA
j_gene: TRBJ2-3
v_gene: TRBV5-4
CDR3aa: CASSFGRSTSTDTQYF
CDR3nt: TGTGCCAGCAGCTTTGGACGGAGTACTAGCACAGATACGCAGTATTTT

abundance: NA
d_gene: NA
j_gene: TRBJ2-7
v_gene: TRBV27
CDR3aa: CASRSPLEQYF
CDR3nt: TGTGCCAGCAGGTCCCCTCTCGAGCAGTACTTC

abundance: many
d_gene: TRBD1
j_gene: TRBJ2-7
v_gene: TRBV5-6
CDR3aa: CASSWGQGGLNEQYF
CDR3nt: TGTGCCAGCAGCTGGGGACAGGGTGGTTTGAACGAGCAGTACTTC

abundance: few
d_gene: NA
j_gene: TRBJ1-2
v_gene: TRBV2
CDR3aa: CASRIDYGYTF
CDR3nt: TGTGCCAGCAGGATTGACTATGGCTACACCTTC

abundance: NA
d_gene: NA
j_gene: TRBJ2-2
v_gene: TRBV7-2
CDR3aa: CASSLLALTGELFF
CDR3nt: TGTGCCAGCAGCTTATTGGCTTTGACCGGGGAGCTGTTTTTT

abundance: NA
d_gene: NA
j_gene: TRBJ1-3
v_gene: TRBV2
CDR3aa: CASRTQTGTPSGNTIYF
CDR3nt: TGTGCCAGCAGGACCCAAACCGGGACCCCCTCTGGAAACACCATATATTTT

abundance: NA
d_gene: TRBD2
j_gene: TRBJ2-3
v_gene: TRBV28
CDR3aa: CASSLGASGRAGDTQYF
CDR3nt: TGTGCCAGCAGTTTAGGGGCTAGCGGGAGGGCCGGGGATACGCAGTATTTT

abundance: NA
d_gene: TRBD1
j_gene: TRBJ2-7
v_gene: TRBV9
CDR3aa: CASSPRDRGIRSYEQYF
CDR3nt: TGTGCCAGCAGCCCCCGGGACAGGGGGATACGGAGCTACGAGCAGTACTTC

abundance: NA
d_gene: TRBD2
j_gene: TRBJ2-3
v_gene: TRBV10-3
CDR3aa: CAISESSGGVRSTDTQYF
CDR3nt: TGTGCCATCAGTGAGTCTAGCGGGGGGGTTCGGAGCACAGATACGCAGTATTTT

abundance: NA
d_gene: NA
j_gene: TRBJ1-5
v_gene: TRBV19
CDR3aa: CASSLRSNQPQHF
CDR3nt: TGTGCCAGTAGTCTGAGATCCAATCAGCCCCAGCATTTT

abundance: NA
d_gene: NA
j_gene: TRBJ1-1
v_gene: TRBV5-1
CDR3aa: CASSFSSGTEAFF
CDR3nt: TGCGCCAGCAGCTTCTCCTCGGGGACTGAAGCTTTCTTT

abundance: NA
d_gene: NA
j_gene: TRBJ1-3
v_gene: TRBV30
CDR3aa: CAWRGRHSGNTIYF
CDR3nt: TGTGCCTGGAGAGGCAGACACTCTGGAAACACCATATATTTT

abundance: NA
d_gene: TRBD2
j_gene: TRBJ2-1
v_gene: TRBV19
CDR3aa: CASSMLAGEGNEQFF
CDR3nt: TGTGCCAGTAGTATGTTAGCGGGGGAGGGCAATGAGCAGTTCTTC

abundance: NA
d_gene: NA
j_gene: TRBJ1-1
v_gene: TRBV25-1
CDR3aa: CASSEMLNTEAFF
CDR3nt: TGTGCCAGCAGTGAAATGCTGAACACTGAAGCTTTCTTT

abundance: NA
d_gene: NA
j_gene: TRBJ2-1
v_gene: TRBV27
CDR3aa: CASSGGNSYNEQFF
CDR3nt: TGTGCCAGCAGCGGGGGTAACTCCTACAATGAGCAGTTCTTC

abundance: NA
d_gene: NA
j_gene: TRBJ1-2
v_gene: TRBV5-4
CDR3aa: CASSLESGIYGYTF
CDR3nt: TGTGCCAGCAGCTTGGAGTCGGGAATCTATGGCTACACCTTC

abundance: NA
d_gene: NA
j_gene: TRBJ2-4
v_gene: TRBV28
CDR3aa: CASSRELERDTQYF
CDR3nt: TGTGCCAGCAGTCGAGAGCTAGAGCGGGACACTCAGTACTTC

abundance: NA
d_gene: TRBD1
j_gene: TRBJ2-7
v_gene: TRBV6-5
CDR3aa: CASSRTGVYEQYF
CDR3nt: TGTGCCAGCAGCCGGACAGGGGTCTACGAGCAGTACTTC

abundance: NA
d_gene: NA
j_gene: TRBJ1-2
v_gene: TRBV6-1
CDR3aa: CASSEPGRSYGYTF
CDR3nt: TGTGCCAGCAGTGAACCTGGCAGGTCCTATGGCTACACCTTC

abundance: NA
d_gene: NA
j_gene: TRBJ2-5
v_gene: TRBV18
CDR3aa: CASSPASSETQYF
CDR3nt: TGTGCCAGCTCACCAGCCTCCAGTGAGACCCAGTACTTC

abundance: once
d_gene: NA
j_gene: TRBJ1-1
v_gene: TRBV7-2
CDR3aa: CASSPGVGQGFTEAFF
CDR3nt: TGTGCCAGCAGCCCCGGGGTCGGGCAGGGCTTCACTGAAGCTTTCTTT

abundance: NA
d_gene: NA
j_gene: TRBJ2-7
v_gene: TRBV14
CDR3aa: CASSQGQGGGYEQYF
CDR3nt: TGTGCCAGCAGCCAAGGGCAGGGGGGAGGCTACGAGCAGTACTTC

abundance: NA
d_gene: NA
j_gene: TRBJ1-5
v_gene: TRBV7-6
CDR3aa: CASSSRANQPQHF
CDR3nt: TGTGCCAGCAGCTCCAGGGCCAATCAGCCCCAGCATTTT

abundance: NA
d_gene: NA
j_gene: TRBJ1-5
v_gene: TRBV5-1
CDR3aa: CASSLEPGGWGNQPQHF
CDR3nt: TGCGCCAGCAGCTTGGAACCGGGCGGGTGGGGCAATCAGCCCCAGCATTTT

abundance: NA
d_gene: NA
j_gene: TRBJ1-6
v_gene: TRBV5-1
CDR3aa: CASSLLGPTANSPLHF
CDR3nt: TGCGCCAGCAGCTTGCTGGGGCCAACGGCTAATTCACCCCTCCACTTT

abundance: NA
d_gene: NA
j_gene: TRBJ2-6
v_gene: TRBV27
CDR3aa: CASSHTTGPSFNSGANVLTF
CDR3nt: TGTGCCAGCAGTCATACTACAGGGCCTTCCTTCAACTCTGGGGCCAACGTCCTGACTTTC

abundance: NA
d_gene: NA
j_gene: TRBJ2-5
v_gene: TRBV29-1
CDR3aa: CSVHSKETQYF
CDR3nt: TGCAGCGTCCATAGTAAAGAGACCCAGTACTTC

abundance: NA
d_gene: TRBD1
j_gene: TRBJ2-7
v_gene: TRBV5-1
CDR3aa: CASSSGTGAYEQYF
CDR3nt: TGCGCCAGCAGCTCCGGGACAGGGGCCTACGAGCAGTACTTC

abundance: NA
d_gene: NA
j_gene: TRBJ2-6
v_gene: TRBV7-8
CDR3aa: CASSFVAGSSGANVLTF
CDR3nt: TGTGCCAGCAGCTTCGTGGCGGGGAGCTCTGGGGCCAACGTCCTGACTTTC

abundance: once
d_gene: TRBD1
j_gene: TRBJ1-2
v_gene: TRBV5-4
CDR3aa: CASSPGYRGGLGYTF
CDR3nt: TGTGCCAGCAGCCCCGGGTACAGGGGAGGTCTAGGCTACACCTTC

abundance: NA
d_gene: NA
j_gene: TRBJ1-5
v_gene: TRBV19
CDR3aa: CASVWGGPGDQPQHF
CDR3nt: TGTGCCAGCGTTTGGGGGGGACCAGGGGATCAGCCCCAGCATTTT

abundance: once
d_gene: NA
j_gene: TRBJ1-6
v_gene: TRBV27
CDR3aa: CASSYRANSPLHF
CDR3nt: TGTGCCAGCAGTTACCGTGCTAATTCACCCCTCCACTTT

abundance: once
d_gene: TRBD1
j_gene: TRBJ1-1
v_gene: TRBV5-4
CDR3aa: CASSDDREAFF
CDR3nt: TGTGCCAGCAGCGATGACAGGGAGGCTTTCTTT

abundance: NA
d_gene: TRBD2
j_gene: TRBJ2-1
v_gene: TRBV11-3
CDR3aa: CASSLRGSGGNEQFF
CDR3nt: TGTGCCAGCAGCTTGCGGGGTAGCGGGGGGAATGAGCAGTTCTTC

abundance: NA
d_gene: NA
j_gene: TRBJ2-1
v_gene: TRBV5-6
CDR3aa: CASSHKPPLSYNEQFF
CDR3nt: TGTGCCAGCAGCCACAAGCCCCCGTTATCCTACAATGAGCAGTTCTTC

abundance: NA
d_gene: NA
j_gene: TRBJ2-3
v_gene: TRBV6-1
CDR3aa: CASSAPDTQYF
CDR3nt: TGTGCCAGCAGTGCTCCAGATACGCAGTATTTT